This T cell receptor (beta chain) was captured by sequencing in a study of T cells in Graves' hyperthyroidism and ophthalmopathy. Study observations and caveats: Blood also contained most expanded thyroid clonotypes above 0.001. Model predictions of ophthalmopathy came a median 6.5 months before onset.

This clonotype was detected ten times or more. Its antigen remains unidentified. Amplification of TCR beta CDR3 regions was performed using RNA transcripts as template. Primed by the HTBI set, a first-round RT-PCR was run on the TCR CDR3. TCRdb independently ran MiXCR on the multiplex PCR reads; one entry per CDR3 protein. The data show 140,000 or so distinct CDR3 sequences, approximately 20% seen once. Sequenced input: blood. This clonotype was sampled from a woman aged 50 to 60 with Graves' hyperthyroidism that later progressed to Graves' ophthalmopathy.

The CDR3 DNA reads TGTGCCTGGAGTCCAGGGTCGAGTGGAAGAAAAGCTTTCTTT. It encodes CAWSPGSSGRKAFF. This chain joins TRBV30 and TRBJ1-1; D perhaps matches TRBD1 (5 bases). Germline V gene sequence: CDR1 GTSNPN, CDR2 SVGIG (reference sequence). V was shortened by 2 bases and J by 9 bases, with 19 bases between the two germline ends. This CDR3 spans 14 amino acids. Filled out from reference TRBV30 and TRBJ1-1, the complete variable domain reads SQTIHQWPATLVQPVGSPLSLECTVEGTSNPNLYWYRQAAGRGLQLLFYSVGIGQISSEVPQNLSASRPQDRQFILSSKKLLLSDSGFYLCAWSPGSSGRKAFFGQGTRLTVV.